This T cell receptor beta chain was identified in a study of T-cell memory formation after mild COVID-19. Per germline, CDR1 LGHDT and CDR2 YNNKEL (reference sequence). This CDR3 is 17 amino acids long. The V gene end was trimmed by 3 bases and the J gene end by 3 bases; junction bases not matched to a gene: 5. MiXCR was run by TCRdb on the 5' RACE reads, yielding one entry per CDR3 protein. This sample has 250,000 to 350,000 distinct CDR3 sequences; about a sixth occur once, and the top ten carry roughly a fifth. The rearrangement links TRBV3-1 to TRBJ2-2, with TRBD2 matching over 12 bases. The sample was PBMCs or a T cell subset sorted from them (not recorded which). The clonotype was recovered from a man aged 18 to 29 who had mild COVID-19 (a few samples of this study predate the infection). Cell type and time point are not known. CDR3 DNA sequence: TGTGCCAGCAGCCAGAGACTAGCGGGGGAGTACACCGGGGAGCTGTTTTTT. This encodes CASSQRLAGEYTGELFF.